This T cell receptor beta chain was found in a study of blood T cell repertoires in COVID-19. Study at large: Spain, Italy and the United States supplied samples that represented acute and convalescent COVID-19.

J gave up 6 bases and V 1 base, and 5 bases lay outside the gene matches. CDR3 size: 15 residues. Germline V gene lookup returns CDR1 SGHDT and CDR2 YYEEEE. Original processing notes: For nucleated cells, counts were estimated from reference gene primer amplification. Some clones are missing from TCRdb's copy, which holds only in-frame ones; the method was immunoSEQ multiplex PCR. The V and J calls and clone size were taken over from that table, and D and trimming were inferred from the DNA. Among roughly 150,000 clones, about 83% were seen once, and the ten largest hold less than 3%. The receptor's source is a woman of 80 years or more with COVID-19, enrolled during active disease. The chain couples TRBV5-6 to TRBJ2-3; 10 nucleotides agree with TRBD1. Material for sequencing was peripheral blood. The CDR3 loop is CASSLIDRGHDTQYF. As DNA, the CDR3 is TGTGCCAGCAGCTTGATTGACAGGGGGCATGATACGCAGTATTTT.